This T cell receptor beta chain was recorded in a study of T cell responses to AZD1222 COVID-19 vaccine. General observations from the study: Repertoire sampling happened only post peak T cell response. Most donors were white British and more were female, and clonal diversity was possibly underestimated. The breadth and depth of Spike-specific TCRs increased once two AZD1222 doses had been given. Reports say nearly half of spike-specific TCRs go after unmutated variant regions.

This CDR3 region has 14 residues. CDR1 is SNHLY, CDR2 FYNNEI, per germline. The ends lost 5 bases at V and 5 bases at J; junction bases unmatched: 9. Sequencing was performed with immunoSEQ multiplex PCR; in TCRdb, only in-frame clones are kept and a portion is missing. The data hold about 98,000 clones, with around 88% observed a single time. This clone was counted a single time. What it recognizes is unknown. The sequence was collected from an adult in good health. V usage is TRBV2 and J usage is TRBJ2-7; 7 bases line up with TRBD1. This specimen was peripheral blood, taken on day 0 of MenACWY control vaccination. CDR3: CASSRKRDSNEQYF. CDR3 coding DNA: TGTGCCAGCAGTAGGAAGAGGGACAGCAACGAGCAGTACTTC.